This TCR beta chain was sequenced during a study of CD8 T cells in Susac syndrome. Reverse transcription of 0.5 to 1 ug RNA was carried out with random hexamers. A multiplex approach, immunoSEQ multiplex PCR, amplified TCR beta CDR3 across 54 Vbeta and 13 Jbeta. TCRdb re-analysed the immunoSEQ multiplex PCR reads in MiXCR, keeping a single row per CDR3 protein. The data contain over 100,000 distinct CDR3 sequences, 95% to 98% of them singletons. The CDR3 has 17 residues. The V and J ends lost 0 bases and 3 bases, in that order; junction bases with no gene match: 10. Germline V gene data show CDR1 as DFQATT and CDR2 as SNEGSKA (reference sequence). Sequencing of TCR beta drew on CD8+ and CD4+ T cells from blood. Controls comprised healthy donors matched for age and sex. CD8+ and CD4+ T cells were negatively isolated; TEMRA cells were FACS-enriched.

The chain combines TRBV20-1 with TRBJ2-3, with 9 positions matching TRBD2. Sequenced sample: CD4+ T cells from PBMCs. The origin of this receptor is a human donor in good health. Here the CDR3 reads CSARDPSGRLRTDTQYF. The DNA of the CDR3 is TGCAGTGCTAGAGATCCCAGCGGGAGGTTGAGGACAGATACGCAGTATTTT.